This T cell receptor (beta chain) was documented in a study of regulatory T cells in long-lasting Graves disease. Time point given: newly diagnosed GD, antithyroid drugs for less than 3 months. After RNA was extracted from PBMCs, the TCR library was made from it. This clonotype was counted ten times or more. The CDR3 length is 14 residues. CDR1 and CDR2 from the germline V gene are SGHVS and FQNEAQ. Trimming stripped 4 bases from V and 2 bases from J, with 9 bases between. For TCR beta, libraries came from iRepertoire HTBI primers and Arm-PCR of CDR3 regions. TCRdb re-called the multiplex PCR reads with MiXCR, one entry per CDR3 protein. Among approximately 460,000 distinct CDR3 sequences, roughly 17% were seen once, and the ten largest hold about 10%. These data were also filed under a second study, of T cells in Graves' hyperthyroidism and ophthalmopathy.

This specimen was peripheral blood mononuclear cells (PBMCs), taken at new diagnosis, from a patient treated with antithyroid drugs. This clonotype was sampled from a woman younger than 45 with Graves disease. V and J are TRBV7-8 and TRBJ2-4; no firm D call. The DNA for the CDR3 is TGTGCCAGCAGCTCCGTCAGGTCCAAAAACATTCAGTACTTC. Translated, it gives CASSSVRSKNIQYF.